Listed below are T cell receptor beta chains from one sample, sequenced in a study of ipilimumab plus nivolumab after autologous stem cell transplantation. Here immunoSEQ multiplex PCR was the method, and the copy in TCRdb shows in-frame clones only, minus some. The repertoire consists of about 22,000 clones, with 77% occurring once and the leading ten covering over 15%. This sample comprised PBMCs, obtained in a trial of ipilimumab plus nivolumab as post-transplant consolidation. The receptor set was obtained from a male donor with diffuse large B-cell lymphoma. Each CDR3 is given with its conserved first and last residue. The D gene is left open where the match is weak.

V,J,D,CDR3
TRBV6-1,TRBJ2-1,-,CASVVQEGGYNEQFF
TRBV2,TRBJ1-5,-,CASRNRSGQPQHF
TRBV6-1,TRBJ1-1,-,CASKANTEAFF
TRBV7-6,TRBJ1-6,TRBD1,CASSQTGDNSPLHF
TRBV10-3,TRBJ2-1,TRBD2,CAIRDGGTSGMGRNEQFF
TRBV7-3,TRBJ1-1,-,CASSLLGRGSEAFF
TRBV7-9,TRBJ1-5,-,CASSPAGSGQPQHF
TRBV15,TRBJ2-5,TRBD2,CATSRGSGGGETQYF
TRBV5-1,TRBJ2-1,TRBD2,CASSGDYYNEQFF
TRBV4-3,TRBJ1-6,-,CASSAYNSPLHF
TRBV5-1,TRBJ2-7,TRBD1,CASSPLPVDRGQDEQYF
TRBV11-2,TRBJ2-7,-,CASSLGVEQYF
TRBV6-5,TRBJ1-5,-,CASSPSNQPQHF
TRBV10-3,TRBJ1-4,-,CAISDGRGDEKLFF
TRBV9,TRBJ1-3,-,CASSLYRHHSGNTIYF
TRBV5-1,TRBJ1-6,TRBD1,CASSKVTGTDSPLHF
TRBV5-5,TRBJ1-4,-,CASSSNEKLFF
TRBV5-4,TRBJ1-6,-,CASSLDSLGALHF
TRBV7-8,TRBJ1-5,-,CASSLSDSNQPQHF
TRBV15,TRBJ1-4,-,CATSRALATNEKLFF
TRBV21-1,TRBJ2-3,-,CASKGGAGGDTQYF
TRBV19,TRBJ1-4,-,CASSGRSYEKLFF
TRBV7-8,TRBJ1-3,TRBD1,CASSRDRDSGNTIYF
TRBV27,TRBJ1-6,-,CASSLQGSPYNSPLHF
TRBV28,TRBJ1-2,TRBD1,CASSTTGTEYGYTF
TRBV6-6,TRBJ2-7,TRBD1,CASSYPKGQGLWEQYF
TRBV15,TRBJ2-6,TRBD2,CATSAHGTSSLGANVLTF
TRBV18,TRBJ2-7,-,CASSPDRERYEQYF
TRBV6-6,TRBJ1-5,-,CASSLRENQPQHF
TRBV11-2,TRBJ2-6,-,CASSLDRYSGANVLTF
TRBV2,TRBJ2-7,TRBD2,CASTGQSRLAEQYF
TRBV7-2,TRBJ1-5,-,CASSLPGQPQHF
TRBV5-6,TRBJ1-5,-,CASSTQGRRSNQPQHF
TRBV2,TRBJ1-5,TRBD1,CASSPDRSDQPQHF
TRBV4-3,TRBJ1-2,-,CASSQDSGASDGYTF
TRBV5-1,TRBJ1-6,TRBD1,CASSYRDRETNSPLHF
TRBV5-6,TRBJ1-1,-,CASSLEGAGRTEAFF
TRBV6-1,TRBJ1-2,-,CASVDQHYGYTF
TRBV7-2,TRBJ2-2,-,CASSLGGFYGELFF
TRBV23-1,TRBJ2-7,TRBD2,CAVQCGSAGLIGPYEQYF
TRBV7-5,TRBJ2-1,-,CASSLTTAGGPHNEQFF
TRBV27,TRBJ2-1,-,CASSLFQGREQFF
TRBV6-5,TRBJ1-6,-,CASSYSNRGGSPLHF
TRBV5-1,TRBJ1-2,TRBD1,CASSLNEGASGYTF
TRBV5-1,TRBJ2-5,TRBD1,CASSQGQAGETQYF
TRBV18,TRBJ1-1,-,CASSPPPKFPKSLTEAFF
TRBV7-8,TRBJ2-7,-,CASSLGKGRTGLYEQYF
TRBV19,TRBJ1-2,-,CASSPRGVYGYTF
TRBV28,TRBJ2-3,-,CASGSGVDTQYF
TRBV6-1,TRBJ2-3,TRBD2,CASRGWASGGDTQYF
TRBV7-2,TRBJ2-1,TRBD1,CASSLGTGGSYNEQFF
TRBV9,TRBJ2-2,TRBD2,CASSIIAGASQTGELFF
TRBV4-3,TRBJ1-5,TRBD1,CASSQEQGDRPQHF
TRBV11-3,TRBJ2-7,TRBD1,CASSSGQGGSYEQYF
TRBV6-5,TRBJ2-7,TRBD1,CASSYGLDRVKDEQYF
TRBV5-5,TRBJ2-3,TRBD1,CASSSQGGGGTDTQYF